The 28 T cell receptor beta chains listed next were all sequenced from one sample in a study of shared clonotypes between healthy human individuals. Sequencing was performed with immunoSEQ multiplex PCR; in TCRdb, only in-frame clones are kept and a portion is missing. This table has approximately 1.4 million clones, about 98% appearing once. Sequenced: naive CD4+ T cells sorted from blood. Noted subset: CD45RA+ positively selected. The receptors stem from a man aged 25 to 40 in good health.

The rearrangement uses TRBV7-9 and TRBJ2-7; no clear D. CDR1 and CDR2 (germline): SEHNR, FQNEAQ (reference sequence). Trimming took 5 bases from V and 7 from J, leaving 9 bases between them. The CDR3 runs 11 residues. CDR3 loop: CASSTYEEQYF. The CDR3 DNA reads TGTGCCAGCAGCACTTATGAGGAGCAGTACTTC.

This chain joins TRBV18 and TRBJ2-5; D might be TRBD1 or TRBD2, each matching 5 bases. Trimming took off 3 bases at V and 4 bases at J, with 18 bases between the two ends. Germline V lookup: CDR1 KGHSH, CDR2 LQKENI. CDR3 length: 16 residues. The CDR3 spells CASSPGQTRGPETQYF. DNA for the CDR3: TGTGCCAGCTCACCTGGGCAGACTCGGGGCCCAGAGACCCAGTACTTC.

CDR3 protein: CASGRQGDTGELFF. The CDR3 DNA sequence: TGCGCCAGCGGACGACAGGGCGACACCGGGGAGCTGTTTTTT. The chain carries TRBV5-1 and TRBJ2-2; TRBD1 matches at 7 bases. CDR1 is SGHRS and CDR2 is YFSETQ in the germline V gene. The V gene end was trimmed by 7 bases and the J gene end by 3 bases; junction bases not matched to a gene: 6. This CDR3 contains 14 residues.

The J gene is TRBJ2-7, the V gene TRBV14; 12 bases map to TRBD2. The V and J ends lost 1 base and 2 bases, in that order; junction bases with no gene match: 24. CDR3 length: 23 amino acids. The V gene's germline CDR1 is SGHDN and CDR2 FVKESK. The CDR3 protein is CASSQAFPRPGQRLAGATYEQYF. The CDR3 DNA follows: TGTGCCAGCAGCCAAGCCTTTCCTAGACCGGGACAGCGACTAGCGGGAGCCACCTACGAGCAGTACTTC.

This clone came up once. The gene calls are TRBV30 and TRBJ2-7; 7 nucleotides match TRBD1. This CDR3 spans 13 amino acids. V shed 2 bases, J shed 3 bases, and the junction held 4 bases outside the gene matches. Per germline, CDR1 GTSNPN and CDR2 SVGIG (reference sequence). Written as DNA, the CDR3 is TGTGCCTGGAGTCGGGACAGCAACTACGAGCAGTACTTC. It translates to CAWSRDSNYEQYF.

The rearrangement uses TRBV11-3 and TRBJ2-3; 8 bases agree with TRBD1. The ends lost 5 bases at V and 6 bases at J; junction bases unmatched: 10. The CDR3 length is 15 residues. Looked up from germline, CDR1 is SGHNT and CDR2 is YENEEA. CDR3 DNA sequence: TGTGCCAGCAGCCCGCGGACAGGGAATAGGGATACGCAGTATTTT. It encodes CASSPRTGNRDTQYF.

The chain uses TRBV5-4 and TRBJ2-1, with D uncertain. The germline V gene has CDR1 SGHNT and CDR2 YYREEE (reference sequence). CDR3 length: 14 amino acids. The V end was cut by 2 bases, the J end by 9 bases, with 15 bases between. Written as DNA, the CDR3 is TGTGCCAGCAGCTTAGACGGGCTCAAAGGTGAGCAGTTCTTC. Translating it yields CASSLDGLKGEQFF.

This chain uses TRBV15 with TRBJ2-3; tentatively, D is TRBD2 (5 bases). Per germline, CDR1 LNHNV and CDR2 YYDKDF (reference sequence). V was shortened by 0 bases and J by 2 bases, with 9 bases between the two germline ends. CDR3 length: 15 residues. Written as DNA, the CDR3 is TGTGCCACCAGCAGAGATTCAGGACTCACAGATACGCAGTATTTT. Translating it yields CATSRDSGLTDTQYF.

V and J are TRBV18 and TRBJ1-4; 9 nucleotides align to TRBD1. The ends lost 6 bases at V and 5 bases at J; junction bases unmatched: 16. Germline-derived CDR1 and CDR2 are KGHSH and LQKENI. The CDR3 is made up of 18 amino acids. This CDR3 is CASSNLPPGDRENEKLFF. The CDR3, as DNA: TGTGCCAGCTCTAACCTACCACCCGGGGACAGGGAAAATGAAAAACTGTTTTTT.

The chain recombines TRBV7-2 with TRBJ1-1, with unresolved D. The CDR3 consists of 11 residues. CDR1 is SGHTA, CDR2 FQGNSA, per germline. The germline V and J ends were trimmed by 3 bases and 5 bases, with 4 bases remaining between them. The CDR3 spells CASSFGTEAFF. The CDR3 DNA follows: TGTGCCAGCAGCTTTGGTACTGAAGCTTTCTTT.

The chain uses TRBV28 and TRBJ2-1, with a possible D match to TRBD1 (5 bases). The V end was cut by 3 bases, the J end by 1 base, with 10 bases between. The CDR3 runs 15 residues. In germline, CDR1 is MDHEN, CDR2 SYDVKM. The CDR3 DNA follows: TGTGCCAGCAGTTTGAGCAGGGCTTCCTACAATGAGCAGTTCTTC. Protein: CASSLSRASYNEQFF.

This clone has just one count. The genes are TRBV27 and TRBJ1-3; 8 bases align to TRBD1. The CDR3 covers 15 residues. Germline V gene data show CDR1 as MNHEY and CDR2 as SMNVEV (reference sequence). V trimming: 6 bases; J trimming: 0 bases; junction bases outside the gene matches: 4. Here the CDR3 reads CASSLGTGSGNTIYF. CDR3 sequence (DNA): TGTGCCAGCAGCCTTGGGACAGGCTCTGGAAACACCATATATTTT.

As for this clone: One junction end disagrees with the germline gene, perhaps due to a read error. The rearrangement joins TRBV9 to TRBJ1-5; maybe TRBD1 (5 bases). Germline assignment: CDR1 SGDLS and CDR2 YYNGEE. This CDR3 region has 15 residues. The CDR3 sequence is CASSVEGKGNQSQHF. CDR3 nucleotides: TGTGCCAGCAGCGTAGAGGGGAAGGGAAATCAGTCCCAGCATTTT. The full variable domain, with the rest looked up from reference TRBV9 and TRBJ1-5, is DSGVTQTPKHLITATGQRVTLRCSPRSGDLSVYWYQQSLDQGLQFLIQYYNGEERAKGNILERFSAQQFPDLHSELNLSSLELGDSALYFCASSVEGKGNQSQHFGDGTRLSIL.

The chain recombines TRBV10-1 with TRBJ2-2, with D possibly TRBD2 on 6 matching bases. Germline V CDR1 and CDR2: WNHNN, SYGVQD (reference sequence). The ends were cut back, 11 bases at V and 7 bases at J, with 14 bases in the middle. This CDR3 spans 12 amino acids. The CDR3 DNA follows: TGCGCCGGTCACGGGAGAAGCGGGGAGCTGTTTTTT. Translated, it gives CAGHGRSGELFF.

This chain connects TRBV5-1 to TRBJ2-2; 9 bases fit TRBD1. The CDR3 is 15 residues long. The V and J ends lost 7 bases and 4 bases, in that order; junction bases with no gene match: 8. Germline V gene data show CDR1 as SGHRS and CDR2 as YFSETQ. The DNA for the CDR3 is TGCGCCAGCGGGGGGACAGGGAGAGGCACCGGGGAGCTGTTTTTT. This sequence encodes CASGGTGRGTGELFF.

The V gene is TRBV2, the J gene TRBJ1-3; 9 nucleotides agree with TRBD1. V shed 4 bases, J shed 2 bases, and the junction held 0 bases outside the gene matches. This CDR3 has 14 amino acids. The germline CDR1 and CDR2 sequences are SNHLY and FYNNEI. CDR3 DNA: TGTGCCAGCAGTGGGACAGGGGCTGGAAACACCATATATTTT. Translating it yields CASSGTGAGNTIYF.

V usage is TRBV6-6 and J usage is TRBJ2-7; D remains unclear. V dropped 7 bases and J dropped 3 bases, with 16 bases sitting between them. The CDR3 has 14 residues. Germline V CDR1 and CDR2: MNHNY, SVGAGI (reference sequence). The chain's CDR3 is CASTSPEVRYEQYF. CDR3 nucleotide sequence: TGTGCCAGCACCTCCCCCGAAGTCCGCTACGAGCAGTACTTC.

V is TRBV25-1 and J is TRBJ2-2; 8 nucleotides agree with TRBD2. The germline gives CDR1 MGHDK, CDR2 SYGVNS. V lost 3 bases, J lost 5 bases, and 5 bases stayed unmatched. The CDR3 contains 15 residues. The CDR3 reads CASSERGAGTGELFF. The CDR3 DNA follows: TGTGCCAGCAGTGAGCGGGGGGCAGGGACCGGGGAGCTGTTTTTT.

The chain links TRBV9 to TRBJ2-2; no firm D call. Between the trimmed V and J ends, which lost 4 bases and 7 bases, there was a span of 11 bases. This CDR3 has 13 residues. Germline CDR1 SGDLS, CDR2 YYNGEE. As DNA, the CDR3 is TGTGCCAGCAGCCTCATCCTGGGCGGGGAGCTGTTTTTT. Translating gives CASSLILGGELFF. The variable domain in full, with the rest retrieved from reference TRBV9 and TRBJ2-2, is DSGVTQTPKHLITATGQRVTLRCSPRSGDLSVYWYQQSLDQGLQFLIQYYNGEERAKGNILERFSAQQFPDLHSELNLSSLELGDSALYFCASSLILGGELFFGEGSRLTVL.

J is TRBJ2-3 and V is TRBV28; D remains unclear. This CDR3 has 13 residues. Per the germline V gene, CDR1 is MDHEN and CDR2 is SYDVKM. V shed 1 base and J shed 1 base, with 3 bases lying between them. The CDR3 sequence is CASSLYRTDTQYF. As DNA, the CDR3 is TGTGCCAGCAGTTTATATCGCACAGATACGCAGTATTTT.

This clone has just one count. The chain links TRBV10-3 to TRBJ2-1; 8 positions agree with TRBD1. The CDR3 sequence is 16 residues long. The V and J ends lost 2 bases and 3 bases, in that order; junction bases with no gene match: 6. Per the germline V gene, CDR1 is ENHRY and CDR2 is SYGVKD. DNA for the CDR3: TGTGCCATCAGTGAGGGAACAGGGGGGATCTACAATGAGCAGTTCTTC. Protein product: CAISEGTGGIYNEQFF.

The J gene is TRBJ1-1, the V gene TRBV28; TRBD1 might be the D (5 bases). Germline V gives CDR1 MDHEN, CDR2 SYDVKM. V gave up 8 bases and J gave up 9 bases, with 13 bases separating them. The CDR3 extends over 11 amino acids. CDR3 coding DNA: TGTGCCAGCGGGGACCGACCACAAGCTTTCTTT. Protein product: CASGDRPQAFF.

The chain combines TRBV7-2 with TRBJ1-3; weak D call: TRBD1 (6 bases). In germline, CDR1 is SGHTA, CDR2 FQGNSA. This CDR3 is built from 16 residues. Trimming took 7 bases from V and 0 from J, leaving 16 bases between them. The CDR3 here is CASTSQTGLSGNTIYF. CDR3 DNA: TGTGCCAGCACCTCTCAAACAGGGCTCTCTGGAAACACCATATATTTT.

This clone was seen once. This rearrangement joins TRBV28 to TRBJ2-1; D is possibly TRBD2 (7 bases). This CDR3 is 15 amino acids long. V dropped 7 bases and J dropped 9 bases, with 22 bases sitting between them. The V gene's germline CDR1 is MDHEN and CDR2 SYDVKM. The CDR3 DNA sequence: TGTGCCAGCAACCCACGGGGGGCGAAGTCGGGTGAGCAGTTCTTC. This codes for CASNPRGAKSGEQFF.

The chain links TRBV7-2 to TRBJ2-7; TRBD1 might be the D (8 bases). The CDR3 consists of 15 residues. V gave up 5 bases and J gave up 5 bases, with 19 bases separating them. Germline V gives CDR1 SGHTA, CDR2 FQGNSA. The CDR3 bases are TGTGCCAGCAGCACATGGACAGGGCGGGGGCACGAGCAGTACTTC. Protein product: CASSTWTGRGHEQYF. The full variable domain, with the rest looked up from reference TRBV7-2 and TRBJ2-7, is GAGVSQSPSNKVTEKGKDVELRCDPISGHTALYWYRQSLGQGLEFLIYFQGNSAPDKSGLPSDRFSAERTGGSVSTLTIQRTQQEDSAVYLCASSTWTGRGHEQYFGPGTRLTVT.

The sample holds one count of this clone. The V call is TRBV6-1, the J call TRBJ2-2; D unresolved. The CDR3 is 11 amino acids. Between the trimmed V and J ends, which lost 7 bases and 4 bases, there was a span of 4 bases. Germline CDR1 reads MNHNS; CDR2 reads SASEGT. The CDR3: CASTRTGELFF. CDR3 sequence (DNA): TGTGCCAGCACCCGCACCGGGGAGCTGTTTTTT.

The gene calls are TRBV5-1 and TRBJ2-7; tentative D call: TRBD2 (5 bases). Germline CDR1 reads SGHRS; CDR2 reads YFSETQ. Trimming took off 0 bases at V and 0 bases at J, with 19 bases between the two ends. This CDR3 is 18 amino acids long. CDR3 coding DNA: TGCGCCAGCAGCTTGGGAGGGCGGAGTCCTTACCTCTCCTACGAGCAGTACTTC. Protein product: CASSLGGRSPYLSYEQYF.

J is TRBJ1-1 and V is TRBV7-9; the D is unclear. There are 10 residues in the CDR3. Germline V gene lookup returns CDR1 SEHNR and CDR2 FQNEAQ (reference sequence). V was trimmed by 8 bases and J by 7 bases, leaving 8 bases between them. In DNA, the CDR3 is TGTGCCAGCGGGCCCGATGAAGCTTTCTTT. Translation gives CASGPDEAFF.